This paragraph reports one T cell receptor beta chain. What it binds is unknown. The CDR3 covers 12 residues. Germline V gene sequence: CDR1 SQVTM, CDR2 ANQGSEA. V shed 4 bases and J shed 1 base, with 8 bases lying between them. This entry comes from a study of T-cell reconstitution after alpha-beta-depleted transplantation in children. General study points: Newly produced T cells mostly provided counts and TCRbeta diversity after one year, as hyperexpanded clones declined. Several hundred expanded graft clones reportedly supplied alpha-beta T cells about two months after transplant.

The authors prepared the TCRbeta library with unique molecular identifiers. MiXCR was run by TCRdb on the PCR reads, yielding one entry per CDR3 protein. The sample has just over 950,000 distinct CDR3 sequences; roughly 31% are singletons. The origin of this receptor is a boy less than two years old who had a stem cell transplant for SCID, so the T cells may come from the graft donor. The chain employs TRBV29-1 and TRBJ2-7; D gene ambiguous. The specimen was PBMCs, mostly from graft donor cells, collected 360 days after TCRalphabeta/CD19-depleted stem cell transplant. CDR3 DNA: TGCAGCGTTGGACATCTTTCCTACGAGCAGTACTTC. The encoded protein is CSVGHLSYEQYF.